This TCR beta chain was obtained from a study of T cells in Graves' hyperthyroidism and ophthalmopathy. Amplification of TCR beta CDR3 regions was performed using RNA transcripts as template. The HTBI primer set drove a first-round RT-PCR of the TCR CDR3. TCRdb passed the multiplex PCR reads through MiXCR, listing each CDR3 protein once. Of under 500,000 distinct CDR3 sequences in the sample, about 14% were seen once. This clonotype was counted ten times or more. Germline V gives CDR1 SGHTA, CDR2 FQGNSA. The V segment lost 5 bases and the J segment 7 bases; nucleotides outside the gene matches: 9. This CDR3 spans 15 amino acids.

The chain links TRBV7-2 to TRBJ1-5, with TRBD1 matching over 9 bases. Material: blood. The clonotype was recovered from a man over 45 with Graves' ophthalmopathy. The CDR3 nucleotides read TGTGCCAGCAGCCCCGGGACAGGGTGGGACCAGCCCCAGCATTTT. This codes for CASSPGTGWDQPQHF.